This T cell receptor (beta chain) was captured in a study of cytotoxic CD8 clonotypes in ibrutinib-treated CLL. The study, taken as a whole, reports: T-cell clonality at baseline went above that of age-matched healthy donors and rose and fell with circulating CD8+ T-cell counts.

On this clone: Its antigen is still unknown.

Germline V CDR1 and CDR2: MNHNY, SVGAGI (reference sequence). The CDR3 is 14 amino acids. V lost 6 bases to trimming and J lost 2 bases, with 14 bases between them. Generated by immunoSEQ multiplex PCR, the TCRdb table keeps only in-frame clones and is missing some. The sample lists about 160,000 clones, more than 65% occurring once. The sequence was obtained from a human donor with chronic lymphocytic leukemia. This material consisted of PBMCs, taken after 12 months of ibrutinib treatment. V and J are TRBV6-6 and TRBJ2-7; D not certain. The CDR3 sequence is CASRPVAVAYEQYF. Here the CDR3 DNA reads TGTGCCAGCAGACCCGTTGCAGTGGCCTACGAGCAGTACTTC.